Included here is one TCR beta chain sequence, with context. This same CDR3 is encoded by further DNA sequences in the sample. CDR3 size: 13 residues. Looked up from germline, CDR1 is SGHRS and CDR2 is YFSETQ. Trimming stripped 4 bases from V and 1 base from J, with 8 bases between. This entry comes from a study of shared clonotypes between healthy human individuals. Background on the study: Donor composition was a couple of women and three men, aged 18 to 49.

CD4+ cells were split into CD45RA+ naive and CD45RA-negative memory subsets. The method was immunoSEQ multiplex PCR; TCRdb's version includes in-frame clones alone and lacks a portion of them. Of 1,400,000 or so clones detected, approximately 98.5% appear once; the ten largest clones hold about 0.4%. V gene TRBV5-1 combines with J gene TRBJ1-2; perhaps TRBD1 as D (5 bases). This sequence was found in a man aged 25 to 40 in good health. Sequences were obtained from naive CD4+ T cells sorted from blood. As to subset: CD45RA+ positively selected. The CDR3 spells CASSPDSNYGYTF. CDR3 in DNA: TGCGCCAGCAGCCCCGACAGTAACTATGGCTACACCTTC.